This entry lists 4 T cell receptor beta chains sequenced from one sample in a study of blood T cell repertoires in COVID-19. Assay used: immunoSEQ multiplex PCR; TCRdb lists only in-frame clones, some missing. The data show 200,000 to 300,000 clones, with roughly 90% seen just once and approximately 2% held by the top ten. Sequenced: peripheral blood. The source is a man under 40 with active or convalescent COVID-19.

The chain is built from TRBV7-9 and TRBJ2-1, with D possibly being TRBD1 (6 bases). The germline gives CDR1 SEHNR, CDR2 FQNEAQ (reference sequence). Between the trimmed V and J ends, which lost 0 bases and 8 bases, there was a span of 17 bases. The CDR3 covers 16 residues. The CDR3 sequence: CASSLAVAGVLYEQFF. The CDR3 DNA reads as TGTGCCAGCAGCTTAGCCGTGGCAGGGGTATTATATGAGCAGTTCTTC.

This clone was recorded once. This chain connects TRBV7-2 to TRBJ2-7; TRBD1 agrees at 8 bases. From germline, CDR1 is SGHTA and CDR2 FQGNSA. The V and J ends lost 5 bases and 0 bases, in that order; junction bases with no gene match: 3. This CDR3 has 14 residues. CDR3 in DNA: TGTGCCAGCAGCCCTCAGGGGGCCTCCTACGAGCAGTACTTC. Translating gives CASSPQGASYEQYF.

The gene calls are TRBV11-2 and TRBJ2-3, with D maybe TRBD2 (5 bases). Germline CDR1 SGHAT, CDR2 FQNNGV. V lost 5 bases, J lost 2 bases, and 14 bases lay in between. CDR3 length equals 15 residues. CDR3 amino acids: CASSPFYGDTDTQYF. CDR3 nucleotides: TGTGCCAGCAGCCCCTTCTACGGGGACACAGATACGCAGTATTTT.

The chain carries TRBV9 and TRBJ1-6; TRBD1 aligns across 7 bases. With V trimmed by 3 bases and J by 5 bases, 5 bases remained unmatched. The CDR3 runs to 15 residues. Germline-derived CDR1 and CDR2 are SGDLS and YYNGEE. The CDR3 sequence is CASSAGTANNSPLHF. Written as DNA, the CDR3 is TGTGCCAGCAGCGCCGGGACAGCCAATAATTCACCCCTCCACTTT.